This T cell receptor (beta chain) was documented in a study of blood T cells in healthy people across ages. A second PCR of 7 to 11 cycles used a sample-barcoded 5' primer and a J-beta primer mix. MiXCR, applied by TCRdb to the 5' RACE reads, yields one record per CDR3 protein. The sample contains about 780,000 distinct CDR3 sequences, around 45% of which appear only once. The CDR3 is 16 residues long. Germline CDR1 reads DFQATT; CDR2 reads SNEGSKA (reference sequence). The junction had 8 bases not matched to a gene; V was cut back by 1 base and J by 5 bases. Sequenced material: blood. The chain couples TRBV20-1 to TRBJ2-1; 10 bases fit TRBD2. This clonotype was obtained from an elderly man in good health. This CDR3 reads CSARGPAGGPDNEQFF. In DNA, the CDR3 is TGCAGTGCTAGAGGCCCAGCGGGAGGGCCGGACAATGAGCAGTTCTTC.